Described below is a single T cell receptor beta chain sequence and its context. The study drew participants aged about 18 to 95 years from fewer than 30 US areas. Participants were placed into cohorts based on the clinical history they reported. Two negative PCRs, clearance, or symptom resolution characterized the recovered Cohort 3 donors. The data originate from a study of blood T cell repertoires in COVID-19. Per the original data handling: Amplification from reference gene primers served as the basis for estimated nucleated cell counts. The repertoire was sequenced with immunoSEQ multiplex PCR; TCRdb's copy has only in-frame clones and lacks some. V and J calls and clone size come straight from that table; D and trimming were deduced from the DNA. The sample includes some 320,000 clones, roughly 90% of them seen just once. In germline, CDR1 is ENHRY, CDR2 SYGVKD. V was pared by 1 base and J by 11 bases, with 20 bases between. The CDR3 is 15 residues long.

The rearrangement links TRBV10-3 to TRBJ1-1, with D tentatively TRBD1 (5 bases). The receptor's source is a man aged 55 to 70 who had recovered from COVID-19. Sequences were obtained from PBMCs or T cells enriched from blood (not recorded which). The CDR3: CAISEWGSAAVPAFF. CDR3 nucleotides: TGTGCCATCAGTGAGTGGGGCAGCGCCGCCGTACCGGCTTTCTTT.